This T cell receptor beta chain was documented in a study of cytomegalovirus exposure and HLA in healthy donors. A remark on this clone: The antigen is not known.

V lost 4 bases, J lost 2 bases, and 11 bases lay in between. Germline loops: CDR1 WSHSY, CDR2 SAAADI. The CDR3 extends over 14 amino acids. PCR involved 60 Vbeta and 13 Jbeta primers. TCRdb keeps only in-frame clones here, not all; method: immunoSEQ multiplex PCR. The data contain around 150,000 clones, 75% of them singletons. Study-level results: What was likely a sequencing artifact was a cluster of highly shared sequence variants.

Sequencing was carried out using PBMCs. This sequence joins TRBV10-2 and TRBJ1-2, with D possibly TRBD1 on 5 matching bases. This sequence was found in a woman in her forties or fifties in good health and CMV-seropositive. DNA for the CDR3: TGCGCCAGCAGTGGACAGAACCCAAACTATGGCTACACCTTC. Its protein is CASSGQNPNYGYTF.